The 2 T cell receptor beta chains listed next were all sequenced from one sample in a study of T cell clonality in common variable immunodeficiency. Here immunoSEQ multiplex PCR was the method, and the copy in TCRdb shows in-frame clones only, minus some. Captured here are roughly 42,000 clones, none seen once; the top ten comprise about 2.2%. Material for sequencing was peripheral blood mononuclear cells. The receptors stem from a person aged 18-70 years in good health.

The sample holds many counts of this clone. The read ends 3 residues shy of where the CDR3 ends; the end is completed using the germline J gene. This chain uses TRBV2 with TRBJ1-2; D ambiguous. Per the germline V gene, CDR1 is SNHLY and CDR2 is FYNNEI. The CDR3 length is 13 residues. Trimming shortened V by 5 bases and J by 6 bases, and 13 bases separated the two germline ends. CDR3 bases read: TGTGCCAGCAGTTTTAGCTCCGGGGATGGC. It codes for CASSFSSGDG. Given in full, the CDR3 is CASSFSSGDGYTF.

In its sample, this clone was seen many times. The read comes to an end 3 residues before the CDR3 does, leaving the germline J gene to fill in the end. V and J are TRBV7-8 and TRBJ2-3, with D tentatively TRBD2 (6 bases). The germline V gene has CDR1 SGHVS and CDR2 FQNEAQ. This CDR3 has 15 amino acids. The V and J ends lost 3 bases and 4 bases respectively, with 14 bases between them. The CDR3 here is CASSFTTGVPDTQYF. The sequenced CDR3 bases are TGTGCCAGCAGCTTTACAACGGGGGTCCCAGATACG.